The 27 T cell receptor beta chains listed next were all sequenced from one sample in a study of patients and donors after allogeneic stem cell transplantation. From the RT-PCR reads, TCRdb called clonotypes with MiXCR, one entry per CDR3 protein. The repertoire holds 70,000 to 100,000 distinct CDR3 sequences, 4% to 5% seen once, with about 3% in the top ten. Sequenced material: blood, either unsorted or a sorted T cell fraction (not recorded which). These receptors were collected from a human donor who was either an allogeneic HSCT recipient or a stem cell or donor lymphocyte infusion donor (not recorded which). It is not recorded whose cells these are; they may come from a transplant donor.

Worth noting for this clonotype: One base away lies a much larger clone, so this may be a sequencing read error. The chain has TRBV7-7 and TRBJ2-1; tentative D call: TRBD2 (6 bases). The CDR3 contains 14 residues. Germline assignment: CDR1 SSHAT and CDR2 FNYEAQ (reference sequence). The CDR3 sequence: CASSIATSSDEQFF. The CDR3 DNA is TGTGCTAGCAGCATAGCCACGTCTAGCGATGAGCAGTTCTTC.

This clonotype showed up many times. The chain recombines TRBV30 with TRBJ2-3; 8 bases map to TRBD2. The CDR3 is made up of 13 amino acids. The V segment lost 2 bases and the J segment 3 bases; nucleotides outside the gene matches: 1. Per germline, CDR1 GTSNPN and CDR2 SVGIG (reference sequence). The CDR3 sequence: CAWSSGSTDTQYF. CDR3 DNA: TGTGCCTGGAGTAGCGGGAGTACAGATACGCAGTATTTT.

This clonotype was picked up many times. The V call is TRBV20-1, the J call TRBJ1-1, with 8 bases aligning to TRBD1. Trimming removed 6 bases from V and 6 bases from J; junction bases left unmatched: 12. Germline assignment: CDR1 DFQATT and CDR2 SNEGSKA (reference sequence). The CDR3 spans 14 residues. CDR3 region: CSAQLTGVSAEAFF. The CDR3 DNA reads TGCAGTGCCCAGTTGACAGGGGTATCGGCTGAAGCTTTCTTT.

The chain recombines TRBV10-2 with TRBJ2-7, with 9 bases matching TRBD2. Looked up from germline, CDR1 is WSHSY and CDR2 is SAAADI. CDR3 length: 16 residues. V trimming: 2 bases; J trimming: 5 bases; junction bases outside the gene matches: 10. The CDR3 nucleotides read TGCGCCAGCAGTGAGGGGGGTAGCGGGAGATTTGACGAGCAGTACTTC. This encodes CASSEGGSGRFDEQYF.

This clonotype turned up a few times. The rearrangement links TRBV12-5 to TRBJ2-7; 9 bases match TRBD1. Germline CDR1 is LGHNT and CDR2 is FRNRAP. V shed 5 bases, J shed 3 bases, and the junction held 5 bases outside the gene matches. This CDR3 is built from 14 residues. In DNA, the CDR3 is TGTGCTAGTGGTCGTTCGGGACAGGGCTACGAGCAGTACTTC. Its translation is CASGRSGQGYEQYF.

This clonotype showed up just a few times. This chain links TRBV7-9 with TRBJ1-4, with unresolved D. V shed 1 base and J shed 7 bases, with 10 bases lying between them. This CDR3 has 14 residues. Germline CDR1 is SEHNR and CDR2 is FQNEAQ (reference sequence). Written as DNA, the CDR3 is TGTGCCAGCAGCTTAGGGGCTGCGGGTGAAAAACTGTTTTTT. Its translation is CASSLGAAGEKLFF.

This clonotype was seen only a few times. V usage is TRBV2 and J usage is TRBJ1-1, with D maybe TRBD1 (6 bases). Trimming stripped 4 bases from V and 3 bases from J, with 12 bases between. This CDR3 has 14 residues. Germline V lookup: CDR1 SNHLY, CDR2 FYNNEI. The CDR3 DNA sequence: TGTGCCAGCAGTGCAAGCGCAGGGGACACTGAAGCTTTCTTT. As protein: CASSASAGDTEAFF.

Ten or more counts support this clonotype. Its ends do not fully match the called genes, so a read error is possible. The chain is built from TRBV20-1 and TRBJ1-1; D gene ambiguous. Per the germline V gene, CDR1 is DFQATT and CDR2 is SNEGSKA (reference sequence). The CDR3 has 9 residues. Here the CDR3 DNA reads TGCAGTGCTAGTGCTCGAATGGTCTTT. The encoded protein is CSASARMVF.

Judged by abundance, this clonotype is medium-sized. The chain uses TRBV5-1 and TRBJ2-2; 10 positions match TRBD2. After removal of 0 bases from V and 3 bases from J, the junction contained 14 bases not matched to a gene. The germline V gene has CDR1 SGHRS and CDR2 YFSETQ. There are 20 residues in the CDR3. CDR3 DNA: TGCGCCAGCAGCTTGGGGAGCGGGAGGGCCGAGAGGTACGACACCGGGGAGCTGTTTTTT. Encoded protein: CASSLGSGRAERYDTGELFF.

The chain couples TRBV7-3 to TRBJ2-1; possibly TRBD1 for D (6 bases). V dropped 5 bases and J dropped 6 bases, with 11 bases sitting between them. The germline CDR1 and CDR2 sequences are SGHTA and FQGTGA. The CDR3 has 13 residues. The chain's CDR3 is CASSAQGGNEQFF. The CDR3 DNA sequence: TGTGCCAGCAGCGCCCAAGGGGGCAATGAGCAGTTCTTC.

This clonotype was detected ten times or more. The CDR3 DNA sequence: TGTGCCCGGGACCGCACGAACACCGGGGAGCTGTTTTTT. Its protein product is CARDRTNTGELFF. The V gene is TRBV30, the J gene TRBJ2-2; D may correspond to TRBD1 or TRBD2 (5 bases each). CDR3 length equals 13 residues. CDR1 and CDR2 from the germline V gene are GTSNPN and SVGIG (reference sequence). V lost 8 bases and J lost 0, with 10 bases in between.

In this sample, this clonotype turned up many times. The rearrangement uses TRBV2 and TRBJ2-5; TRBD2 agrees at 12 bases. This CDR3 has 15 residues. Germline V gives CDR1 SNHLY, CDR2 FYNNEI. J gave up 2 bases and V 6 bases, and 4 bases lay outside the gene matches. CDR3 residues: CASSRTSGEQETQYF. CDR3 in DNA: TGTGCCAGCAGCCGGACTAGCGGGGAACAAGAGACCCAGTACTTC.

This clonotype was observed at least ten times. The V gene is TRBV5-1, the J gene TRBJ2-2; D remains unclear. Trimming left V 0 bases short and J 6 bases short, with 9 bases between. Germline V CDR1 and CDR2: SGHRS, YFSETQ. The length of the CDR3 is 14 residues. The CDR3 sequence: CASSLGPSAGELFF. CDR3 in DNA: TGCGCCAGCAGCTTGGGTCCCTCGGCCGGGGAGCTGTTTTTT.

This clonotype was seen repeatedly, ten times or more. The chain links TRBV6-5 to TRBJ1-2, with TRBD1 identical over 7 bases. This CDR3 has 14 residues. In germline, CDR1 is MNHEY, CDR2 SVGAGI. V lost 4 bases, J lost 4 bases, and 6 bases stayed unmatched. The CDR3 sequence is CASSWSGGSYGYTF. As DNA, the CDR3 is TGTGCCAGCAGTTGGTCAGGGGGGTCCTATGGCTACACCTTC.

Notes on this clonotype: This may stem from a read error, because a much larger clone lies one nucleotide away. CDR3: CASSDTGTGDIKYF. In nucleotides, the CDR3 is TGTGCCAGCAGTGACACCGGGACAGGGGACATTAAGTACTTC. The chain combines TRBV2 with TRBJ2-4; 10 bases line up with TRBD1. This CDR3 has 14 amino acids. CDR1 SNHLY and CDR2 FYNNEI come from the germline V gene.

This clonotype was counted at least ten times. V usage is TRBV29-1 and J usage is TRBJ2-5, with D unclear. There are 12 residues in the CDR3. Germline assignment: CDR1 SQVTM and CDR2 ANQGSEA. V shed 2 bases and J shed 4 bases, with 8 bases lying between them. The CDR3 DNA reads as TGCAGCGTTGAAAAGGGTGCAGAGACCCAGTACTTC. It yields the protein CSVEKGAETQYF.

This clonotype was picked up many times. The chain has TRBV7-9 and TRBJ2-3, with no clear D. Trimming cost V 6 bases and J 2 bases, with 9 bases left between them. Germline V gene lookup returns CDR1 SEHNR and CDR2 FQNEAQ (reference sequence). The CDR3 is 13 residues long. The CDR3 spells CASRPSPTDTQYF. CDR3 bases: TGTGCCAGCAGGCCATCCCCCACAGATACGCAGTATTTT.

J is TRBJ1-5 and V is TRBV2; a possible D gene is TRBD1 (6 bases). V was cut by 7 bases and J by 2 bases, with 6 bases left in between. Per germline, CDR1 SNHLY and CDR2 FYNNEI. This CDR3 comprises 12 residues. DNA of the CDR3: TGTGCCAGCAACAGGGGCAATCAGCCCCAGCATTTT. Translation: CASNRGNQPQHF.

This clonotype was seen repeatedly, ten times or more. The chain has TRBV24-1 and TRBJ2-5; D is ambiguous. Germline CDR1 reads KGHDR; CDR2 reads SFDVKD. CDR3 length equals 15 residues. Trimming stripped 4 bases from V and 0 bases from J, with 11 bases between. In nucleotides, the CDR3 is TGTGCCACCAGTGACCCGACATCGTACCAAGAGACCCAGTACTTC. It is translated as CATSDPTSYQETQYF.

This clonotype was recorded many times. V gene TRBV4-1 combines with J gene TRBJ1-3; 7 bases agree with TRBD1. Looked up from germline, CDR1 is MGHRA and CDR2 is YSYEKL. The CDR3 runs to 15 residues. V trimming: 2 bases; J trimming: 4 bases; junction bases outside the gene matches: 5. The CDR3 sequence: CASSQLRGQGNTIYF. DNA of the CDR3: TGCGCCAGCAGCCAATTAAGGGGGCAAGGAAACACCATATATTTT.

This clonotype was recorded many times. V and J are TRBV4-1 and TRBJ2-1; no definite D call. The germline CDR1 and CDR2 sequences are MGHRA and YSYEKL. The CDR3 has 16 residues. V was shortened by 1 base and J by 1 base, with 11 bases between the two germline ends. This CDR3 reads CASSQVNMISYNEQFF. The DNA for the CDR3 is TGCGCCAGCAGCCAAGTTAACATGATATCCTACAATGAGCAGTTCTTC.

This clonotype was detected ten times or more. J is TRBJ2-7 and V is TRBV4-1, with 9 bases fitting TRBD2. Unmatched junction bases numbered 4, after V lost 0 bases and J lost 1 base. Germline CDR1 reads MGHRA; CDR2 reads YSYEKL. The CDR3 has 16 amino acids. CDR3 coding DNA: TGCGCCAGCAGCCAAGAGAGGGCGGGAGGGTCCTACGAGCAGTACTTC. This translates into CASSQERAGGSYEQYF.

This chain connects TRBV27 to TRBJ2-3, with 9 bases aligning to TRBD1. V dropped 3 bases and J dropped 4; count of bases not matched to a gene: 11. The CDR3 runs to 17 residues. Per the germline V gene, CDR1 is MNHEY and CDR2 is SMNVEV (reference sequence). CDR3: CASSFYLDRGFADTQYF. CDR3 bases: TGTGCCAGCAGTTTCTATCTAGACAGGGGGTTCGCAGATACGCAGTATTTT.

The chain carries TRBV19 and TRBJ1-5, with D unresolved. Germline V gives CDR1 LNHDA, CDR2 SQIVND (reference sequence). This CDR3 comprises 11 residues. Deletions cut 5 bases from V and 11 bases from J, with 10 bases between. The CDR3 is CASSEGMSQHF. The DNA for the CDR3 is TGTGCCAGTAGTGAGGGAATGTCCCAGCATTTT.

Comments on this clonotype: A much bigger clone sits one base away, suggesting this may be a read error. The DNA of the CDR3 is TGTGCCAGCAGCTTGGTGGGCAGCAAGAGGTCCCAGTTCTTC. As protein: CASSLVGSKRSQFF. The chain is built from TRBV5-8 and TRBJ2-5, with D unclear. The J call is uncertain, as TRBJ2-1 better fits the DNA end. Germline V gene lookup returns CDR1 SGHTS and CDR2 YDEGEE. This CDR3 comprises 14 residues.

This clonotype was detected ten times or more. The chain links TRBV3-1 to TRBJ2-1, with no clear D. Trimming left V 1 base short and J 8 bases short, with 18 bases between. The CDR3 contains 16 residues. Per germline, CDR1 LGHDT and CDR2 YNNKEL (reference sequence). CDR3 DNA sequence: TGTGCCAGCAGCCAAGGGCCCATGGTGGGTTTGCATGAGCAGTTCTTC. Its protein is CASSQGPMVGLHEQFF.

This clonotype is judged medium-sized (0.01 to 0.1%). The chain uses TRBV10-3 and TRBJ2-1; D may match TRBD1 or TRBD2 (6 bases each). In germline, CDR1 is ENHRY, CDR2 SYGVKD. The CDR3 runs to 16 residues. With 4 bases removed from V and 5 bases from J, the gap between germline ends came to 18 bases. The CDR3 nucleotides read TGTGCCATCAGTGGTCCGGAGGGGGGACTTAACAATGAGCAGTTCTTC. It translates to CAISGPEGGLNNEQFF.